This T cell receptor (beta chain) emerged from a study of T cell repertoires in cytomegalovirus infection. Study overall: An indication of both CMV infection and matching HLA type came from public TCR beta signatures. Whole-study findings and limits: Public TCR beta family frequency separated CMV-and-HLA carriers, including in an independent cohort. Ex vivo, HLA-C-restricted CMV-specific TCR beta clonotypes prevailed over the rest of the response.

The CDR3 extends over 15 amino acids. Germline CDR1 is ENHRY and CDR2 is SYGVKD. The trim removed 3 bases at V and 4 bases at J, leaving 3 bases unmatched. TCRdb passed the reads through MiXCR, listing each CDR3 protein once. The repertoire holds 250,000 to 350,000 distinct CDR3 sequences, roughly a quarter seen once, with 11% to 15% in the top ten. This clonotype came up many times. No antigen is known for it. The rearrangement links TRBV10-3 to TRBJ2-5; TRBD2 matches 12 bases. Material: PBMCs. The receptor was isolated from a human donor in good health (CMV status not recorded). Some clones in this sample may be carry-over from other donors' samples. DNA of the CDR3: TGTGCCATCAGTGAACTAGCGGGAGGAGGAGAGACCCAGTACTTC. Its protein product is CAISELAGGGETQYF.